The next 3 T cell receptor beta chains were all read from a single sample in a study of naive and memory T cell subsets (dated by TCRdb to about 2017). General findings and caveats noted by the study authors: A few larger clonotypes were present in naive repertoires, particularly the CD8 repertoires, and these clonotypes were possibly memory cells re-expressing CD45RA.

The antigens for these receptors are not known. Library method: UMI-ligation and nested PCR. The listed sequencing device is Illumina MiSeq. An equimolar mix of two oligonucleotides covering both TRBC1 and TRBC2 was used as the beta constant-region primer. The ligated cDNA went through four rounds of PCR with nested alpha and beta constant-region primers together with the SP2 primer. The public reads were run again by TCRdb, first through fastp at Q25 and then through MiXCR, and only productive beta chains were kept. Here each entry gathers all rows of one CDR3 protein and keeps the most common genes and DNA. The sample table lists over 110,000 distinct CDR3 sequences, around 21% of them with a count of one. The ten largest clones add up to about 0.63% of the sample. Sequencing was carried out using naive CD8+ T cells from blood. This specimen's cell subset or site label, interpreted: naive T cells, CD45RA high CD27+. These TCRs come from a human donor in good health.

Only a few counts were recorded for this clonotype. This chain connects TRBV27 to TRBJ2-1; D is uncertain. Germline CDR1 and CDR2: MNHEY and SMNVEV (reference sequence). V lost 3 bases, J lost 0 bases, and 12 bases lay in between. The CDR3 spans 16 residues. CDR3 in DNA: TGTGCCAGCAGTTTTAGCACCTTAAGCTCCTACAATGAGCAGTTCTTC. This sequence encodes CASSFSTLSSYNEQFF.

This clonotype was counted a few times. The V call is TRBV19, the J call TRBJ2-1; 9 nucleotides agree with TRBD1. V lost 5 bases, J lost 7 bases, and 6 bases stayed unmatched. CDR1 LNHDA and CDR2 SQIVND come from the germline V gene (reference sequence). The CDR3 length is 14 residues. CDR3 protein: CASSFGQGPNEQFF. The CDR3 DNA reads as TGTGCCAGTAGTTTCGGACAGGGGCCTAATGAGCAGTTCTTC.

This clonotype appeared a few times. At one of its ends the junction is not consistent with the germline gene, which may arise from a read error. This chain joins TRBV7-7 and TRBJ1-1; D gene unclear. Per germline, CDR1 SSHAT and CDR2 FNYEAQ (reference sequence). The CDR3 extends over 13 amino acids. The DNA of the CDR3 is TGTGCTAGCAGCTTAGAGGTCGGGGCTGAAGCTTTCTTT. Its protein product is CASSLEVGAEAFF.